These 32 T cell receptor beta chains originate from one sample sequenced in a study of cytomegalovirus exposure and HLA in healthy donors. Researchers ran the PCR with 60 Vbeta and 13 Jbeta primers. Measured with immunoSEQ multiplex PCR; TCRdb has only the in-frame clones, and not every one. The sample has 150,000 to 200,000 clones, almost 85% seen once. The sequenced material came from PBMCs. The origin of the receptors is a boy aged 10-17 years in good health and CMV-seronegative.

V usage is TRBV2 and J usage is TRBJ2-5; TRBD1 is a possible D gene (6 bases). V was clipped by 8 bases and J by 0 bases, with 13 bases between them. Germline CDR1 and CDR2: SNHLY and FYNNEI. The CDR3 contains 14 residues. This chain's CDR3 is CASVERGYQETQYF. The CDR3 region has the DNA TGTGCCAGCGTTGAGAGGGGGTACCAAGAGACCCAGTACTTC.

The chain couples TRBV9 to TRBJ2-5, with 13 bases fitting TRBD2. This CDR3 contains 16 residues. CDR1 and CDR2 from the germline V gene are SGDLS and YYNGEE. Trimming took 3 bases from V and 5 from J; bases not matched to a gene: 7. The CDR3 loop reads CASSAGLAGVEETQYF. The DNA of the CDR3 is TGTGCCAGCAGCGCCGGACTAGCGGGAGTAGAGGAGACCCAGTACTTC.

Turning to this clone: One end of the junction fails to match germline, which may point to a read error. The V and J genes are TRBV6-5 and TRBJ2-7; tentatively, D is TRBD1 (5 bases). The CDR3 length is 13 residues. CDR1 and CDR2 (germline): MNHEY, SVGAGI. This CDR3 reads CASSYSMGRHPHF. CDR3 nucleotides: TGTGCCAGCAGTTACTCGATGGGGCGCCACCCTCACTTC.

V and J are TRBV13 and TRBJ2-4, with D tentatively TRBD2 (6 bases). V was trimmed by 5 bases and J by 15 bases, leaving 17 bases between them. The germline V gene encodes CDR1 PRHDT and CDR2 FYEKMQ (reference sequence). This CDR3 is 12 amino acids long. The CDR3 DNA sequence: TGTGCCAGCAGCAAAGGGGCTAGCGAACGGTACTTC. Encoded protein: CASSKGASERYF. The full variable domain, rest sourced from reference TRBV13 and TRBJ2-4, is AAGVIQSPRHLIKEKRETATLKCYPIPRHDTVYWYQQGPGQDPQFLISFYEKMQSDKGSIPDRFSAQQFSDYHSELNMSSLELGDSALYFCASSKGASERYFGAGTRLSVL.

The chain's CDR3 is CASSNRVSSYEQYF. The CDR3 coding sequence is TGTGCCAGCAGCAATCGGGTGAGCTCCTACGAGCAGTACTTC. The chain employs TRBV21-1 and TRBJ2-7; the tabulated D call, TRBD2, remains unverified against the DNA. TRBV21-1 counts as a pseudogene. CDR3 size: 14 residues.

The rearrangement uses TRBV6-1 and TRBJ2-5, with D tentatively TRBD1 (6 bases). This CDR3 has 14 residues. V was shortened by 7 bases and J by 2 bases, with 14 bases between the two germline ends. Germline lookup yields CDR1 MNHNS and CDR2 SASEGT. The CDR3 loop is CASISGEWQETQYF. The CDR3 DNA reads as TGTGCCAGCATTTCAGGGGAGTGGCAAGAGACCCAGTACTTC.

In DNA form, the CDR3 reads TGTGCCAGCAGCCCCAGCCCGGACAGTAATGAAAAACTGTTTTTT. Its protein is CASSPSPDSNEKLFF. The chain combines TRBV5-4 with TRBJ1-4, with a possible D match to TRBD1 (6 bases). The CDR3 is 15 residues long. V lost 4 bases and J lost 4, with 14 bases in between. CDR1 and CDR2 from the germline V gene are SGHNT and YYREEE (reference sequence). Full variable domain (remainder filled in from reference TRBV5-4 and TRBJ1-4): ETGVTQSPTHLIKTRGQQVTLRCSSQSGHNTVSWYQQALGQGPQFIFQYYREEENGRGNFPPRFSGLQFPNYSSELNVNALELDDSALYLCASSPSPDSNEKLFFGSGTQLSVL.

The chain has TRBV2 and TRBJ1-2; D not certain. The V gene's germline CDR1 is SNHLY and CDR2 FYNNEI. V lost 7 bases and J 1 base, leaving 4 bases between the germline ends. CDR3 size: 11 residues. Written as DNA, the CDR3 is TGTGCCAGCACCCTTAACTATGGCTACACCTTC. It translates to CASTLNYGYTF.

The CDR3 nucleotides read TGTGCCCTACCGGGACAGGGGACGTGGAAGGGCAATCAGCCCCAGCATTTT. It codes for CALPGQGTWKGNQPQHF. V gene TRBV19 combines with J gene TRBJ1-5, with 10 positions matching TRBD1. The CDR3 consists of 17 residues. J gave up 2 bases and V 11 bases, and 15 bases lay outside the gene matches. Looked up from germline, CDR1 is LNHDA and CDR2 is SQIVND (reference sequence). Variable domain in full (rest from reference TRBV19 and TRBJ1-5): DGGITQSPKYLFRKEGQNVTLSCEQNLNHDAMYWYRQDPGQGLRLIYYSQIVNDFQKGDIAEGYSVSREKKESFPLTVTSAQKNPTAFYLCALPGQGTWKGNQPQHFGDGTRLSIL.

The J gene is TRBJ1-6, the V gene TRBV7-2; 8 bases agree with TRBD1. Germline CDR1 is SGHTA and CDR2 is FQGNSA. V lost 0 bases, J lost 3 bases, and 7 bases stayed unmatched. This CDR3 has 18 amino acids. The CDR3, as DNA: TGTGCCAGCAGCTTAGCTCCTACAGGGGGATACTATAATTCACCCCTCCACTTT. It codes for CASSLAPTGGYYNSPLHF.

The chain is built from TRBV9 and TRBJ2-2; 8 bases agree with TRBD2. The V segment lost 5 bases and the J segment 2 bases; nucleotides outside the gene matches: 2. The germline V gene has CDR1 SGDLS and CDR2 YYNGEE. The length of the CDR3 is 14 residues. The CDR3, as DNA: TGTGCCAGCAGGCGGGAGGACAACACCGGGGAGCTGTTTTTT. Protein sequence: CASRREDNTGELFF.

V gene TRBV7-9 combines with J gene TRBJ1-5; weak D call: TRBD1 (5 bases). Germline-derived CDR1 and CDR2 are SEHNR and FQNEAQ (reference sequence). This CDR3 contains 15 residues. V lost 4 bases, J lost 0 bases, and 10 bases lay in between. The CDR3 loop is CASSSSGYSNQPQHF. CDR3 DNA sequence: TGTGCCAGCAGCTCGTCAGGGTATAGCAATCAGCCCCAGCATTTT.

The chain recombines TRBV4-1 with TRBJ1-1; TRBD1 is a possible D gene (5 bases). The CDR3 spans 15 residues. The V end lost 1 base, the J end lost 3 bases, and 12 bases lay between the germline ends. Germline assignment: CDR1 MGHRA and CDR2 YSYEKL. The CDR3 loop reads CASSQGGGFDTEAFF. Here the CDR3 DNA reads TGCGCCAGCAGCCAAGGGGGGGGGTTTGACACTGAAGCTTTCTTT.

V and J are TRBV11-3 and TRBJ2-1, with D perhaps matching TRBD2 (5 bases). CDR1 and CDR2 from the germline V gene are SGHNT and YENEEA. Trimming cost V 3 bases and J 8 bases, with 11 bases left between them. The CDR3 is 13 amino acids. CDR3 region: CASSFGRVYEQFF. The CDR3 coding sequence is TGTGCCAGCAGCTTTGGGCGGGTATATGAGCAGTTCTTC.

The chain joins TRBV7-3 to TRBJ2-3; 11 nucleotides align to TRBD2. Unmatched junction bases numbered 12, after V lost 4 bases and J lost 0 bases. Germline V CDR1 and CDR2: SGHTA, FQGTGA. This CDR3 has 19 residues. The CDR3 region is CASSSQSKLAGASTDTQYF. The CDR3 DNA sequence: TGTGCCAGCAGCTCTCAATCAAAACTAGCGGGAGCTAGCACAGATACGCAGTATTTT.

The V gene is TRBV7-3, the J gene TRBJ1-1, with a weak D call TRBD1 (5 bases). The CDR3 extends over 13 amino acids. Germline values: CDR1 SGHTA, CDR2 FQGTGA. The ends were cut back, 8 bases at V and 1 base at J, with 11 bases in the middle. CDR3 coding DNA: TGTGCCAGCTCCAAAACAGGGAACACTGAAGCTTTCTTT. Protein: CASSKTGNTEAFF.

This clone was seen only once. The chain couples TRBV11-2 to TRBJ2-2, with 10 bases fitting TRBD1. V lost 8 bases and J lost 5; bases outside the gene matches: 8. Per the germline V gene, CDR1 is SGHAT and CDR2 is FQNNGV. The CDR3 runs to 15 residues. The CDR3 region is CASGRDRGSTGELFF. The CDR3 DNA is TGTGCCAGCGGCCGGGACAGGGGCTCTACCGGGGAGCTGTTTTTT.

J is TRBJ2-7 and V is TRBV7-2; 10 positions agree with TRBD2. With 3 bases clipped from V and 6 bases from J, the junction kept 14 bases outside the gene matches. The length of the CDR3 is 17 residues. Germline V gene lookup returns CDR1 SGHTA and CDR2 FQGNSA. The CDR3 here is CASSFGARGLAASEQYF. Written as DNA, the CDR3 is TGTGCCAGCAGCTTCGGGGCCCGCGGACTAGCGGCGTCCGAGCAGTACTTC.

The chain recombines TRBV5-1 with TRBJ2-7; 8 bases are a match to TRBD1. This CDR3 region has 16 residues. The ends lost 3 bases at V and 4 bases at J; junction bases unmatched: 12. Germline V lookup: CDR1 SGHRS, CDR2 YFSETQ. The CDR3 DNA reads TGCGCCAGCAGCTCCCAAGCCCGACAGGGGAGTTACGAGCAGTACTTC. Residues: CASSSQARQGSYEQYF.

The V and J genes are TRBV19 and TRBJ2-1; 8 positions agree with TRBD1. The germline V gene has CDR1 LNHDA and CDR2 SQIVND (reference sequence). V gave up 5 bases and J gave up 0 bases; unmatched junction bases: 9. This CDR3 region has 17 residues. CDR3 residues: CASSQINRGSSYNEQFF. As DNA, the CDR3 is TGTGCCAGTAGTCAGATCAACAGGGGGAGCTCCTACAATGAGCAGTTCTTC.

This chain uses TRBV7-9 with TRBJ2-1; tentative D call: TRBD1 (5 bases). The ends were cut back, 8 bases at V and 2 bases at J, with 10 bases in the middle. CDR1 SEHNR and CDR2 FQNEAQ come from the germline V gene (reference sequence). The CDR3 extends over 13 amino acids. Written as DNA, the CDR3 is TGTGCCAGCGCAGGGTCGGCCTACAATGAGCAGTTCTTC. This gives the protein CASAGSAYNEQFF.

The chain couples TRBV29-1 to TRBJ2-7, with 9 bases identical to TRBD1. Germline-derived CDR1 and CDR2 are SQVTM and ANQGSEA. This CDR3 has 15 amino acids. V trimming: 0 bases; J trimming: 2 bases; junction bases outside the gene matches: 5. This CDR3 reads CSVEEGTGLPYEQYF. CDR3 DNA: TGCAGCGTTGAAGAGGGGACAGGGTTGCCCTACGAGCAGTACTTC.

V gene TRBV2 combines with J gene TRBJ1-1; 8 bases agree with TRBD1. The J segment lost 7 bases and the V segment lost 7 bases, leaving 14 bases of the junction unmatched. Germline V gives CDR1 SNHLY, CDR2 FYNNEI. This CDR3 has 15 residues. CDR3 amino acids: CASMEAGGASGEAFF. In nucleotides, the CDR3 is TGTGCCAGCATGGAGGCAGGGGGCGCGTCTGGTGAAGCTTTCTTT.

The V call is TRBV7-2, the J call TRBJ2-2; 10 nucleotides match TRBD2. V shed 5 bases and J 4 bases; nucleotides not matched to a gene: 7. In germline, CDR1 is SGHTA, CDR2 FQGNSA. This CDR3 spans 16 amino acids. CDR3 in amino acids: CASSLGLAAVTGELFF. The CDR3 bases are TGTGCCAGCAGCCTAGGACTAGCGGCAGTCACCGGGGAGCTGTTTTTT.

The V call is TRBV4-1, the J call TRBJ1-1; D is possibly TRBD1 (5 bases). V shed 0 bases and J shed 3 bases, with 11 bases lying between them. Germline V gene lookup returns CDR1 MGHRA and CDR2 YSYEKL. CDR3 length: 15 residues. CDR3 protein: CASSQDRSGYTEAFF. DNA for the CDR3: TGCGCCAGCAGCCAAGATCGGTCAGGGTACACTGAAGCTTTCTTT.

This clone has only a few counts. V is TRBV4-3 and J is TRBJ2-1; D unresolved. The CDR3 runs 17 residues. The ends were cut back, 2 bases at V and 2 bases at J, with 16 bases in the middle. Germline lookup yields CDR1 LGHNA and CDR2 YSLEER. CDR3 loop: CASSQLHQSAAYNEQFF. Written as DNA, the CDR3 is TGCGCCAGCAGCCAACTCCATCAAAGCGCAGCCTACAATGAGCAGTTCTTC.

This sequence joins TRBV29-1 and TRBJ2-2; D perhaps matches TRBD1 (5 bases). The CDR3 spans 15 residues. The V gene lost 5 bases and the J gene lost 1 base, with 14 bases spanning the gap. Germline CDR1 and CDR2: SQVTM and ANQGSEA. CDR3 region: CSVRPNDRNTGELFF. Written as DNA, the CDR3 is TGCAGCGTTCGGCCGAACGACAGGAACACCGGGGAGCTGTTTTTT.

The chain recombines TRBV19 with TRBJ2-7; 7 nucleotides line up with TRBD1. The CDR3 contains 14 residues. The V gene end was trimmed by 5 bases and the J gene end by 3 bases; junction bases not matched to a gene: 7. CDR1 is LNHDA and CDR2 is SQIVND in the germline V gene (reference sequence). The CDR3 loop is CASSPGQSYYEQYF. The CDR3 region has the DNA TGTGCCAGTAGTCCGGGACAGTCATACTACGAGCAGTACTTC. Full variable domain (remainder filled in from reference TRBV19 and TRBJ2-7): DGGITQSPKYLFRKEGQNVTLSCEQNLNHDAMYWYRQDPGQGLRLIYYSQIVNDFQKGDIAEGYSVSREKKESFPLTVTSAQKNPTAFYLCASSPGQSYYEQYFGPGTRLTVT.

The chain carries TRBV9 and TRBJ2-6; D remains unclear. The V and J ends lost 1 base and 0 bases respectively, with 17 bases between them. CDR1 is SGDLS, CDR2 YYNGEE, per germline. The CDR3 length is 19 residues. The CDR3 region is CASSVTVTGGGSGANVLTF. DNA of the CDR3: TGTGCCAGCAGCGTAACTGTTACGGGTGGTGGCTCTGGGGCCAACGTCCTGACTTTC.

The chain uses TRBV6-5 and TRBJ2-1; 9 nucleotides agree with TRBD2. Germline V gives CDR1 MNHEY, CDR2 SVGAGI. The V and J ends lost 8 bases and 7 bases, in that order; junction bases with no gene match: 6. CDR3 length equals 13 residues. The CDR3 sequence is CASAGTSYNEQFF. DNA for the CDR3: TGTGCCAGCGCCGGGACTAGCTATAATGAGCAGTTCTTC.

V and J are TRBV28 and TRBJ2-7; 8 nucleotides match TRBD2. The CDR3 totals 14 residues. With V trimmed by 4 bases and J by 3 bases, 5 bases remained unmatched. CDR1 and CDR2 (germline): MDHEN, SYDVKM. The CDR3: CASSWSGSGYEQYF. The DNA of the CDR3 is TGTGCCAGCAGTTGGAGCGGGAGTGGCTACGAGCAGTACTTC.

The chain couples TRBV5-5 to TRBJ1-2; TRBD1 aligns across 7 bases. This CDR3 spans 13 amino acids. Germline V gene lookup returns CDR1 SGHKS and CDR2 YYEKEE (reference sequence). V was clipped by 2 bases and J by 3 bases; unmatched bases: 1. The CDR3 DNA reads TGTGCCAGCAGCTTTACAGGGGACTATGGCTACACCTTC. It yields the protein CASSFTGDYGYTF.